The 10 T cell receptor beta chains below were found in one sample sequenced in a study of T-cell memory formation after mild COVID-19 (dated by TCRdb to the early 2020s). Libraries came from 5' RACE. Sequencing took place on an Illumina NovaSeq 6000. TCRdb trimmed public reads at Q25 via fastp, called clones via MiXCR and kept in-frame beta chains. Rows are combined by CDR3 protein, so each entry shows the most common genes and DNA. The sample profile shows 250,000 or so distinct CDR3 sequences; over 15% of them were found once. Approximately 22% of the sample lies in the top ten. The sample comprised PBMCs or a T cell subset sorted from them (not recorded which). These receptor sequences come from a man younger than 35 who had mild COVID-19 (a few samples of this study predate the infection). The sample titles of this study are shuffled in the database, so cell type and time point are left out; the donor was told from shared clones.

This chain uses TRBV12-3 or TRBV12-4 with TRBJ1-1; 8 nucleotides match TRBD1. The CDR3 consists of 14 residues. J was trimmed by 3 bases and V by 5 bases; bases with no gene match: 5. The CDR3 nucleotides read TGTGCCAGCAGTACGCAGGGGGCATACACTGAAGCTTTCTTT. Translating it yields CASSTQGAYTEAFF.

The CDR3 sequence is CASTRAWGIQETQYF. The DNA for the CDR3 is TGCGCCAGCACCCGGGCATGGGGGATCCAAGAGACCCAGTACTTC. This rearrangement joins TRBV5-1 to TRBJ2-5, with D possibly called TRBD1 or TRBD2 (5 bases each). Trimming shortened V by 6 bases and J by 1 base, and 16 bases separated the two germline ends. This CDR3 is 15 amino acids long. Germline V CDR1 and CDR2: SGHRS, YFSETQ.

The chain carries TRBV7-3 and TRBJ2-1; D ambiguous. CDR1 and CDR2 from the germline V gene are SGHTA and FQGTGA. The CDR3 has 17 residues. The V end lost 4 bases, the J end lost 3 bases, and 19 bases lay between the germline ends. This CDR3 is CASSSSAATENYNEQFF. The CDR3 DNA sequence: TGTGCCAGCAGCTCCTCCGCCGCGACGGAGAACTACAATGAGCAGTTCTTC.

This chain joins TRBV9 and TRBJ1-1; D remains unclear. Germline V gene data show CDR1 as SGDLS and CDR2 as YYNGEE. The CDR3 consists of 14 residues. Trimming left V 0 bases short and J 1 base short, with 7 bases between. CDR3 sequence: CASSVDGGNTEAFF. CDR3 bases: TGTGCCAGCAGCGTAGACGGTGGGAACACTGAAGCTTTCTTT.

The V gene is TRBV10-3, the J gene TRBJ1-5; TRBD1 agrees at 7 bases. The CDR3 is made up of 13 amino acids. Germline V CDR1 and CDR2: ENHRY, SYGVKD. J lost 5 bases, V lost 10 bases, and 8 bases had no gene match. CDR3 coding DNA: TGTGCCACCCGAGACAGGGAAGATCAGCCCCAGCATTTT. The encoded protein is CATRDREDQPQHF.

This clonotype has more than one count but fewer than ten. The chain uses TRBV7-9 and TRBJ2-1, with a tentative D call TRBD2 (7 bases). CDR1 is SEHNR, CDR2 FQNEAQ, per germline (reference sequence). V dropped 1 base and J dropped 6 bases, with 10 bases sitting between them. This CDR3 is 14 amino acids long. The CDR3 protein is CASSLDGGLNEQFF. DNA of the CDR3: TGTGCCAGCAGCTTAGACGGGGGGCTCAATGAGCAGTTCTTC.

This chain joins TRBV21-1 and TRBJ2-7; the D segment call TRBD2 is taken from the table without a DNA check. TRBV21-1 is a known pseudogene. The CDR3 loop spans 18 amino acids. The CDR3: CASSFRRGRGIRSYEQYF. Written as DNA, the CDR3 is TGTGCCAGCAGCTTTAGGCGGGGTCGGGGTATACGGTCCTACGAGCAGTACTTC.

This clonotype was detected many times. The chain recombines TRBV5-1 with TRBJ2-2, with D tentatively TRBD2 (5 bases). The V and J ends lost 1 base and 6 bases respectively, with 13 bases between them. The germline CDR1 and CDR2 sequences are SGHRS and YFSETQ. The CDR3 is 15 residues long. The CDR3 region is CASSLPPTRAGELFF. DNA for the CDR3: TGCGCCAGCAGCTTGCCCCCAACTAGGGCCGGGGAGCTGTTTTTT.

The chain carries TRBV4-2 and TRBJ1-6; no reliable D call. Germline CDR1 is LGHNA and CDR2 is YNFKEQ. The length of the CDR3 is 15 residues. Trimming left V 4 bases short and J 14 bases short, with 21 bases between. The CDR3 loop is CASSPRELRTVALHF. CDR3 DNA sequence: TGTGCCAGCAGCCCCCGCGAGTTACGTACGGTGGCCCTCCACTTT.

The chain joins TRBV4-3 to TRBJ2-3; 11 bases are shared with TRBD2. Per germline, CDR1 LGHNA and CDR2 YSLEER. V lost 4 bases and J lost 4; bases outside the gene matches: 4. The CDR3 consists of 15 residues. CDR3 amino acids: CASSLLAGEADTQYF. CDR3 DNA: TGCGCCAGCAGCCTACTAGCGGGGGAGGCAGATACGCAGTATTTT.